This T cell receptor (beta chain) derives from a study of blood T cell repertoires in COVID-19 (dated by TCRdb to about 2020). Study-wide context: Collaborator samples came from the United States, Italy and Spain and covered acute and convalescent phases of COVID-19. The material from the prospective study consisted of cDNA or gDNA derived from T cells, B-cell-depleted T cells, or PBMCs. Deeply sampled blood TCRbeta repertoires from subjects exposed to, actively infected with, or recovered from COVID-19 were included in the dataset. The repertoires were made available in a free public database intended to serve as a resource for research on the immune response to SARS-CoV-2. Samples were obtained from the ongoing ImmuneRACE study (first 160 participants) and from approximately 1,200 subjects provided by 6 global collaborators. The sample metadata nearly always contained a de-identified subject ID, COVID-19 status, age in years and sex. Where HLA class I and class II types were available, the types were taken from metadata supplied by the sample provider, not from assay-based typing. What the research found in general, with its limitations: The quantity of clinical and demographic metadata differed by source and by participant and was supplied without curation.

Collaborating institutions collected whole blood in K2EDTA tubes following their own protocols. For TCRbeta analysis, collaborators shipped samples as frozen whole blood, isolated PBMCs, or DNA extracted from either of those sample types. About this clone itself: Its antigen is currently not known. No qualities accompany the bases; no much larger clone lies one base away.

TCRbeta CDR3 regions were amplified from genomic DNA using the immunoSEQ Assay, a bias-controlled multiplex PCR. The study's own analysis went as follows. The number of nucleated cells in each sample was estimated by amplification of reference gene primers within the assay. Sequence reads were collapsed and filtered to measure the absolute abundance of every unique TCRbeta CDR3 rearrangement. For each sample, productive Simpson clonality was calculated as the square root of Simpson's diversity index across productive rearrangements. TCRdb provides this immuneACCESS table in a form limited to in-frame rearrangements. Some clones are lacking; in checked studies, under half of them reflect an unresolved V gene, and why the rest are absent is not known. D and trimming were read from the DNA, whereas the V and J calls and clone size are those reported in that table. Here the sample has 80,000 to 90,000 clones; around 85% occur a single time. Of the sample, roughly 5.7% falls within the top ten clones.

The germline V gene sets CDR1 to SGHVS and CDR2 to FQNEAQ. The CDR3 numbers 15 residues from cysteine through phenylalanine. Only the CDR3 part of the read is kept: 45 bases, read in frame from the first base. V was cut back by 1 base and J by 2 bases, leaving a gap of 12 bases between them. The TCR comes from a man in his sixties with acute or convalescent COVID-19. The specimen sequenced was peripheral blood. The rearranged chain carries TRBV7-8 and TRBJ2-7, and TRBD2 may be the D gene, going by 6 matching bases. The CDR3: CASSLGSRGPYEQYF. The base sequence is TGTGCCAGCAGCTTAGGGTCGCGGGGACCCTACGAGCAGTACTTC.